Listed below are T cell receptor beta chains from one sample, sequenced in a study of radiotherapy plus CTLA-4 blockade in lung cancer. Only in-frame clones appear in the TCRdb table, and some are missing; sequencing was by immunoSEQ multiplex PCR. This sample has 55,000 to 80,000 clones, with approximately 80% found just once. The specimen comprised peripheral blood, sampled from a patient treated with radiotherapy plus ipilimumab. The receptors shown here come from a human donor with non-small cell lung cancer who had a complete response to radiotherapy plus ipilimumab. CDR3s include the opening cysteine and the closing phenylalanine or tryptophan. A D gene is named only where the DNA matches it firmly. Rows may omit the clone size; those that give it use once, few, many or a size class.

v_call,d_call,j_call,clone_size,cdr3_aa,cdr3_nt
TRBV18,.,TRBJ2-5,.,CASSPNRDQETQYF,TGTGCCAGCTCACCAAACAGGGACCAAGAGACCCAGTACTTC
TRBV30,.,TRBJ2-3,.,CAWSVGDTQYF,TGTGCCTGGAGTGTAGGAGATACGCAGTATTTT
TRBV13,.,TRBJ2-2,.,CASSPGPRDTGELFF,TGTGCCAGCAGCCCAGGCCCCCGCGACACCGGGGAGCTGTTTTTT
TRBV6-4,TRBD1,TRBJ2-1,.,CASSFHRGSHEQFF,TGTGCCAGCAGTTTCCACAGGGGCTCACATGAGCAGTTCTTC
TRBV5-5,.,TRBJ2-4,.,CASSLGTDGVAKNIQYF,TGTGCCAGCAGCTTGGGGACGGACGGGGTGGCCAAAAACATTCAGTACTTC
TRBV19,.,TRBJ2-1,once,CASGQSSGYNEQFF,TGTGCCAGCGGTCAGAGTAGCGGCTACAATGAGCAGTTCTTC
TRBV5-4,.,TRBJ2-1,.,CASSLAREQFF,TGTGCCAGCAGCTTGGCGCGGGAGCAGTTCTTC
TRBV4-1,.,TRBJ1-4,.,CASSQVSSGRSNEKLFF,TGCGCCAGCAGCCAAGTTTCGTCAGGGAGAAGTAATGAAAAACTGTTTTTT
TRBV6-1,.,TRBJ2-3,.,CASRGLTGFADTQYF,TGTGCCAGCAGGGGACTCACCGGATTCGCAGATACGCAGTATTTT
TRBV2,.,TRBJ1-2,few,CASSEMGGFYGYTF,TGTGCCAGCAGTGAAATGGGGGGGTTCTATGGCTACACCTTC
TRBV11-2,TRBD1,TRBJ1-2,.,CASSLQGGYGYTF,TGTGCCAGCAGCTTGCAGGGGGGCTATGGCTACACCTTC
TRBV5-5,.,TRBJ2-3,.,CASSIVPLPDTQYF,TGTGCCAGCAGCATCGTTCCCCTCCCAGATACGCAGTATTTT
TRBV5-1,.,TRBJ1-2,.,CASSSQGTGGYTF,TGCGCCAGCAGCTCACAGGGAACGGGTGGCTACACCTTC
TRBV6-1,.,TRBJ1-2,.,CASSEARGRGSYGYTF,TGTGCCAGCAGTGAAGCGCGTGGCAGGGGTTCCTATGGCTACACCTTC
TRBV4-1,.,TRBJ1-4,few,CASSHVLPGQTTNEKLFF,TGCGCCAGCAGCCATGTACTCCCGGGACAAACAACTAATGAAAAACTGTTTTTT
TRBV30,TRBD1,TRBJ1-5,.,CAWSLPGGKSAAQHF,TGTGCCTGGAGCCTCCCAGGGGGTAAATCAGCGGCCCAGCATTTT
TRBV6-6,TRBD1,TRBJ2-5,.,CASSYSPGTGQETQYF,TGTGCCAGCAGTTACTCTCCAGGGACAGGACAAGAGACCCAGTACTTC
TRBV29-1,.,TRBJ2-1,.,CSARQGMVYNEQFF,TGCAGCGCCCGGCAGGGAATGGTCTACAATGAGCAGTTCTTC
TRBV4-1,TRBD2,TRBJ2-3,.,CASSQTGTSGSTDTQYF,TGCGCCAGCAGCCAAACCGGGACTAGCGGTAGCACAGATACGCAGTATTTT
TRBV18,.,TRBJ1-4,once,CASSLRDGYATNEKLFF,TGTGCCAGCTCACTGAGGGACGGATATGCAACTAATGAAAAACTGTTTTTT
TRBV18,TRBD1,TRBJ1-1,.,CASSPWDRVNTEAFF,TGTGCCAGCTCACCCTGGGACAGGGTTAACACTGAAGCTTTCTTT
TRBV27,.,TRBJ2-5,.,CASSSGGAQYF,TGTGCCAGCAGTTCCGGAGGGGCCCAGTACTTC
TRBV27,TRBD2,TRBJ2-7,.,CASRTGGLGNEQYF,TGTGCCAGCCGTACGGGGGGGTTGGGGAACGAGCAGTACTTC
TRBV9,TRBD1,TRBJ2-3,.,CASSTGQVDTQYF,TGTGCCAGCAGCACGGGACAGGTGGATACGCAGTATTTT
TRBV30,.,TRBJ2-7,.,CAWSPESSYEQYF,TGTGCCTGGAGTCCAGAGAGCTCCTACGAGCAGTACTTC
TRBV5-6,TRBD1,TRBJ1-5,.,CASSFWDRSQPQHF,TGTGCCAGCAGCTTTTGGGACAGGAGTCAGCCCCAGCATTTT
TRBV18,.,TRBJ2-3,few,CASSPRGGPSTDTQYF,TGTGCCAGCTCACCCCGGGGAGGACCTAGCACAGATACGCAGTATTTT
TRBV7-2,TRBD2,TRBJ2-1,.,CASSISGTSAYNEQFF,TGTGCCAGCAGCATTTCCGGGACTAGTGCCTACAATGAGCAGTTCTTC
TRBV7-9,.,TRBJ1-1,.,CASTSGPEAFF,TGTGCCAGCACCTCAGGTCCTGAAGCTTTCTTT
TRBV7-2,TRBD2,TRBJ2-2,.,CASSPQGLAGKGGELFF,TGTGCCAGCAGCCCCCAGGGACTAGCGGGAAAGGGCGGGGAGCTGTTTTTT
TRBV19,TRBD1,TRBJ1-2,.,CASSVGQYYGYTF,TGTGCCAGTAGTGTGGGACAGTACTATGGCTACACCTTC
TRBV30,TRBD2,TRBJ2-7,.,CAWRGGRIFGYEQYF,TGTGCCTGGAGGGGAGGGCGGATTTTTGGGTACGAGCAGTACTTC
TRBV7-2,.,TRBJ2-3,.,CASSSIRLTGIKPDTQYF,TGTGCCAGCAGCTCCATAAGGCTTACAGGGATAAAGCCAGATACGCAGTATTTT
TRBV7-2,.,TRBJ2-7,.,CASRGDNLYEQYF,TGTGCCAGCAGGGGAGACAACCTCTACGAGCAGTACTTC
TRBV6-1,TRBD2,TRBJ2-2,.,CASTPSGGAPGELFF,TGTGCCAGCACCCCCAGCGGGGGGGCCCCCGGGGAGCTGTTTTTT
TRBV27,.,TRBJ1-5,.,CASSLEGDSNQPQHF,TGTGCCAGCAGTTTAGAGGGCGATAGCAATCAGCCCCAGCATTTT
TRBV7-2,.,TRBJ1-2,.,CASSLAPTHNYGYTF,TGTGCCAGCAGCTTAGCTCCAACCCACAACTATGGCTACACCTTC
TRBV7-9,.,TRBJ2-7,.,CASSLARQAVSYEQYF,TGTGCCAGCAGCTTAGCCCGGCAGGCCGTCTCCTACGAGCAGTACTTC
TRBV6-6,.,TRBJ2-7,.,CASSPWYGDYEQYF,TGTGCCAGCAGTCCCTGGTATGGTGACTACGAGCAGTACTTC
TRBV7-2,TRBD1,TRBJ1-1,.,CASSTLGQREAFF,TGTGCCAGCAGCACCTTGGGACAGAGAGAAGCTTTCTTT
TRBV7-2,.,TRBJ1-5,once,CASSLQGLTDQPQHF,TGTGCCAGCAGCTTACAAGGGCTCACGGATCAGCCCCAGCATTTT
TRBV7-2,.,TRBJ2-2,.,CASRPPTAPGELFF,TGTGCCAGCAGACCCCCCACGGCCCCCGGGGAGCTGTTTTTT
TRBV6-6,.,TRBJ1-5,.,CASSWGGGDNQPQHF,TGTGCCAGCAGTTGGGGGGGCGGGGACAATCAGCCCCAGCATTTT
TRBV4-1,.,TRBJ2-2,.,CASSLLGGTGTGELFF,TGCGCCAGCAGCCTACTGGGAGGGACAGGAACCGGGGAGCTGTTTTTT
TRBV28,TRBD1,TRBJ2-7,few,CASSSSGTGTYEQYF,TGTGCCAGCAGTTCCTCAGGGACAGGAACCTACGAGCAGTACTTC
TRBV9,.,TRBJ2-7,.,CASSAEPGLSKQYF,TGTGCCAGCAGCGCTGAGCCAGGGCTGAGCAAGCAGTACTTC
TRBV7-2,TRBD1,TRBJ2-7,.,CASSPMTGSYEQYF,TGTGCCAGCAGCCCTATGACAGGGTCCTACGAGCAGTACTTC
TRBV11-3,TRBD1,TRBJ2-1,.,CASSLDQGAHNEQFF,TGTGCCAGCAGCTTAGATCAGGGGGCCCACAATGAGCAGTTCTTC
TRBV27,TRBD1,TRBJ1-2,.,CASSHGPREGAHLYGYTF,TGTGCCAGCAGCCATGGCCCGCGGGAGGGGGCCCACCTGTATGGCTACACCTTC
TRBV28,TRBD1,TRBJ1-1,.,CASRSEGAGGAGTEAFF,TGTGCCAGCAGGAGTGAGGGGGCAGGGGGCGCAGGGACTGAAGCTTTCTTT
TRBV10-1,.,TRBJ2-1,.,CASSVSLWDEQFF,TGCGCCAGCAGTGTATCCCTCTGGGATGAGCAGTTCTTC
TRBV9,.,TRBJ2-3,few,CASSPQSTAGTQYF,TGTGCCAGCAGCCCCCAATCCACTGCCGGTACGCAGTATTTT
TRBV7-2,.,TRBJ2-2,few,CASSLVVGEPGELFF,TGTGCCAGCAGCTTAGTGGTGGGGGAGCCCGGGGAGCTGTTTTTT
TRBV6-5,.,TRBJ1-2,.,CASSRDGGLGGYTF,TGTGCCAGCAGCCGGGACGGAGGTCTGGGTGGCTACACCTTC
TRBV7-2,.,TRBJ2-5,.,CASSRAETQYF,TGTGCCAGCAGCCGGGCGGAGACCCAGTACTTC
TRBV5-1,.,TRBJ2-4,.,CASSLNRGRRKGVKNIQYF,TGCGCCAGCAGCTTGAATCGGGGGCGAAGAAAGGGTGTCAAAAACATTCAGTACTTC
TRBV29-1,.,TRBJ2-1,.,CSVTKDSPNWFF,TGCAGCGTCACCAAGGATAGCCCTAATTGGTTCTTC
TRBV4-1,TRBD1,TRBJ2-5,.,CASSQPGQQETQYF,TGCGCCAGCAGCCAACCGGGACAGCAAGAGACCCAGTACTTC
TRBV6-5,.,TRBJ2-5,.,CASGWAAPSQETQYF,TGTGCCAGCGGGTGGGCGGCACCTTCCCAAGAGACCCAGTACTTC
TRBV4-1,.,TRBJ1-4,.,CASSQAGTYRWMGEKLFF,TGCGCCAGCAGCCAAGCCGGAACATACAGGTGGATGGGTGAAAAACTGTTTTTT